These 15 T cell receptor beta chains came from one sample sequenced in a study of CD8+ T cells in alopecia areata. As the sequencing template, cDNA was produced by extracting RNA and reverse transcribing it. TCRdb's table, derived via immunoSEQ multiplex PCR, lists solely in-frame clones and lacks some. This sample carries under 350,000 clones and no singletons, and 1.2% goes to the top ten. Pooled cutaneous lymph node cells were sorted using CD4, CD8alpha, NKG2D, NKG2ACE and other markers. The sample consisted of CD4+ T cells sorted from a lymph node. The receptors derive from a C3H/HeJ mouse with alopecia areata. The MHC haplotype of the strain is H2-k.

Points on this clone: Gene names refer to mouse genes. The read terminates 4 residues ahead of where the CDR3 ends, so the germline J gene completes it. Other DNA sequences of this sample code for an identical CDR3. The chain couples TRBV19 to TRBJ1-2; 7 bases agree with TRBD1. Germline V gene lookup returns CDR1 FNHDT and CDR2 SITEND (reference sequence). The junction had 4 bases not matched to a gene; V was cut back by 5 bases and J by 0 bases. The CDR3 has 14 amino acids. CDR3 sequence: CASSRDSTNSDYTF. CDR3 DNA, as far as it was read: TGTGCCAGCAGCAGGGACAGTACAAACTCC.

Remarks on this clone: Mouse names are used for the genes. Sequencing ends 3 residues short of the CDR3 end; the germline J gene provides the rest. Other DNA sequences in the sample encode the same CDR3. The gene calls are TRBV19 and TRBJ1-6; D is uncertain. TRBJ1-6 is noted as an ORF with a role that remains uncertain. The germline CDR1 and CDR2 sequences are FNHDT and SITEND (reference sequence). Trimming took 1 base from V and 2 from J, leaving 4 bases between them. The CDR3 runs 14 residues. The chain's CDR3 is CASSITAYNSPLYF. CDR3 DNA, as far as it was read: TGTGCCAGCAGTATAACAGCCTATAATTCGCCC.

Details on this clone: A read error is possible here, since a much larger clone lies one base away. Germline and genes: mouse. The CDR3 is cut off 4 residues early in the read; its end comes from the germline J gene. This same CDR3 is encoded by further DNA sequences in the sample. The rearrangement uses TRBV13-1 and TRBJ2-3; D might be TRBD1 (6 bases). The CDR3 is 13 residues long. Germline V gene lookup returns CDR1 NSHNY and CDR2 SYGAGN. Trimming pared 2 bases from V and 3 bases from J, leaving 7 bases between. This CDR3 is CASSDQGAETLYF. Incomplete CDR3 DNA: TGTGCCAGCAGTGACCAGGGGGCAGAA.

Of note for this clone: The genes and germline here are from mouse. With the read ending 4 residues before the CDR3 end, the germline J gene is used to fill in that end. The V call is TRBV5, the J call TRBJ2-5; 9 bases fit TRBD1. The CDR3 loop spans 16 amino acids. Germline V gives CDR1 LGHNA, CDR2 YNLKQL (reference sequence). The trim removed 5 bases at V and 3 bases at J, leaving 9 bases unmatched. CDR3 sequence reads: CASSSRAGTGQDTQYF. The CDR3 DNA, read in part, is TGTGCCAGCAGCAGCCGCGCCGGGACAGGGCAAGAC.

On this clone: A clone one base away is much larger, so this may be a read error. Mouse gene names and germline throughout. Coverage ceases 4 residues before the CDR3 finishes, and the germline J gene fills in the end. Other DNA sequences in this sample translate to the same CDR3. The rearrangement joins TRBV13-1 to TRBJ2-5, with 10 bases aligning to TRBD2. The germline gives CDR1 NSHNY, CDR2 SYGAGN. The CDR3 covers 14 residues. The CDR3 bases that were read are TGTGCCAGCAGTGGGACTGGGGGAAAAGAC. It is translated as CASSGTGGKD. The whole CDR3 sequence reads CASSGTGGKDTQYF.

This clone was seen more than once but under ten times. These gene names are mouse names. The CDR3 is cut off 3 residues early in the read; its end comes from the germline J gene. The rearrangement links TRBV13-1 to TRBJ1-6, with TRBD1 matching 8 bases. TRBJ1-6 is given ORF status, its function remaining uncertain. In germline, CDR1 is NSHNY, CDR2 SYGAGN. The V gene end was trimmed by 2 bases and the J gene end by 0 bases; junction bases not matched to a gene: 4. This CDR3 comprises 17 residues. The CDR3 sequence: CASSEQGVDSYNSPLYF. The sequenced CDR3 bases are TGTGCCAGCAGTGAACAGGGGGTTGATTCCTATAATTCGCCC.

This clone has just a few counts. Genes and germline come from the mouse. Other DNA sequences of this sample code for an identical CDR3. The covered CDR3 bases are TGCACCTGCAGTGCAGATCTGGGACAGGGGGGAGAC. Residues: CTCSADLGQGGD. The entire CDR3 is CTCSADLGQGGDTQYF. J is TRBJ2-5 and V is TRBV1; 11 nucleotides align to TRBD1. The missing CDR3 end, 4 residues past where the read stops, is filled in from the germline J gene. Germline loops: CDR1 NSQYPW, CDR2 LRSPGD (reference sequence). This CDR3 is 16 amino acids long. Complete variable domain (other parts from reference TRBV1 and TRBJ2-5): VTLLEQNPRWRLVPRGQAVNLRCILKNSQYPWMSWYQQDLQKQLQWLFTLRSPGDKEVKSLPGADYLATRVTDTELRLQVANMSQGRTLYCTCSADLGQGGDTQYFGPGTRLLVL.

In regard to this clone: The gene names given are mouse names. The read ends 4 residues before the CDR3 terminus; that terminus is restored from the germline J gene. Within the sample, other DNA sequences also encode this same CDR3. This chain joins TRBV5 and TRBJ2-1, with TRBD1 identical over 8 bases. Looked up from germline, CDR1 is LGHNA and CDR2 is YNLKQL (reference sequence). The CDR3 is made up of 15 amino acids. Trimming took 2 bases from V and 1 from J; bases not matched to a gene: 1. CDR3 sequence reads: CASSQRDRNYAEQFF. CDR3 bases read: TGTGCCAGCAGCCAACGGGACAGGAACTATGCT.

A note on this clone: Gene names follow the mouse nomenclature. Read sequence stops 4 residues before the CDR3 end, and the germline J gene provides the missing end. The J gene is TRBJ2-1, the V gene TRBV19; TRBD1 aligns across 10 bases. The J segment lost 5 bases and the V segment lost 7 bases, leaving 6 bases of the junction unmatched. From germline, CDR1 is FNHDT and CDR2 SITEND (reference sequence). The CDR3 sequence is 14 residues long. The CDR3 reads CASLRDRGHAEQFF. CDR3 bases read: TGTGCCAGCCTCCGGGACAGGGGCCATGCT.

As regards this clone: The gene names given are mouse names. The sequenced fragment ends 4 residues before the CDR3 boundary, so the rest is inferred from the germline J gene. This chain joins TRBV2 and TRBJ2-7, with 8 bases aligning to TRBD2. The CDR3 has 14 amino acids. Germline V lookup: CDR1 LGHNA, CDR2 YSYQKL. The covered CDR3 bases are TGTGCCAGCAGCCCCCGGGACTGGCCTTAT. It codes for CASSPRDWPY. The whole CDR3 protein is CASSPRDWPYEQYF.

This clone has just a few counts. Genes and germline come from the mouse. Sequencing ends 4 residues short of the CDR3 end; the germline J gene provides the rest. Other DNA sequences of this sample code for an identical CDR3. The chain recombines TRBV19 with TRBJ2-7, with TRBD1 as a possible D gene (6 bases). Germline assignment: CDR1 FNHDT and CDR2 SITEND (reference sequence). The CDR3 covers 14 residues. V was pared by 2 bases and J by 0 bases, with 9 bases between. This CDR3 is CASSIRDNSYEQYF. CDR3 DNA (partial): TGTGCCAGCAGTATCCGGGACAACTCCTAT.

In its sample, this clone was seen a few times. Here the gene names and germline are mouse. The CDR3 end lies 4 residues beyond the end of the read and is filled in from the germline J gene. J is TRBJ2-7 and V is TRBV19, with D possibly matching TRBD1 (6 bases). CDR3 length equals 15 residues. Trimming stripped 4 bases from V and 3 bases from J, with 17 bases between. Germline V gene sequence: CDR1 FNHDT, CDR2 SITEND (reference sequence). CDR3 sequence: CASSPRSGQHYEQYF. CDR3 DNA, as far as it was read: TGTGCCAGCAGTCCCCGATCGGGACAACACTAT.

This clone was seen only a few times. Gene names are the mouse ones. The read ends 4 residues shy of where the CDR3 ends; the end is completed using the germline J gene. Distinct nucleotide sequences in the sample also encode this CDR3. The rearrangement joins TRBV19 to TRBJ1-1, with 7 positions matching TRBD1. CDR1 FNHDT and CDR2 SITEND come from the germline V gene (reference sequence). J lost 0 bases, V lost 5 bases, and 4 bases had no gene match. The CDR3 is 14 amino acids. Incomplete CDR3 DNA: TGTGCCAGCAGCCGACAGGGAGCAAACACA. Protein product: CASSRQGANT. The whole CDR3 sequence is CASSRQGANTEVFF.

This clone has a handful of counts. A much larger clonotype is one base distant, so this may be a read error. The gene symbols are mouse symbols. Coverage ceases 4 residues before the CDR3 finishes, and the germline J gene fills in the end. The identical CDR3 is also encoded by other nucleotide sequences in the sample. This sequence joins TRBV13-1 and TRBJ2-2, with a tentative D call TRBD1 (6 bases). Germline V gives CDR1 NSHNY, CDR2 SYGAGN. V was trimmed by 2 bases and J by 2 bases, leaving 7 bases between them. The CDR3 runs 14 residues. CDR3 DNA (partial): TGTGCCAGCAGTGACAGGGGTAACACCGGG. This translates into CASSDRGNTG. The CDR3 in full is CASSDRGNTGQLYF.

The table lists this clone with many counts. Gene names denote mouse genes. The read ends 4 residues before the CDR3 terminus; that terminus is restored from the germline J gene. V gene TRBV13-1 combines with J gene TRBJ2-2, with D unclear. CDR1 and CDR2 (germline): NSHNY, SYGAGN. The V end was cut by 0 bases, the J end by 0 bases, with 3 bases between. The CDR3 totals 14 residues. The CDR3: CASSDAPNTGQLYF. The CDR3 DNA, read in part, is TGTGCCAGCAGTGATGCTCCAAACACCGGG.